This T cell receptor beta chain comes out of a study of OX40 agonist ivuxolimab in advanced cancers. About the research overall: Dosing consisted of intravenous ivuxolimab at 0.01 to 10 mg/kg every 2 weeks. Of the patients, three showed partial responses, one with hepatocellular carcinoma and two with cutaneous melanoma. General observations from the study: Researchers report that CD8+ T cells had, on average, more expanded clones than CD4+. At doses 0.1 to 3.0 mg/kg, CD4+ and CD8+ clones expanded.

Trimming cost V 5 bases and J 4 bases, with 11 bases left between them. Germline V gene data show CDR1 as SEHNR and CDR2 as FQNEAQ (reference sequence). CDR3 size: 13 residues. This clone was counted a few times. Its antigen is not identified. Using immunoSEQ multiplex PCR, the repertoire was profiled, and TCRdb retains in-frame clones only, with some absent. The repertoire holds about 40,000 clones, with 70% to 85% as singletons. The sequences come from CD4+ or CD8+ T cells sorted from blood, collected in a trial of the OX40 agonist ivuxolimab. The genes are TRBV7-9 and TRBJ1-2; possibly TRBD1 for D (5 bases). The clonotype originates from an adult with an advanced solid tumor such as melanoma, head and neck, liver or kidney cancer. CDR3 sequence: CASSRGVGYGYTF. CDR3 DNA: TGTGCCAGCAGCCGAGGGGTCGGCTATGGCTACACCTTC.